A single sample gave rise to the 13 T cell receptor beta chains below, sequenced in a study of T cells in Graves' hyperthyroidism and ophthalmopathy. Amplification yielded TCR beta CDR3 regions, with RNA transcripts as the source. HTBI primers were employed in a first-round RT-PCR of the TCR CDR3. TCRdb used MiXCR to reprocess the multiplex PCR reads, holding one entry per CDR3 protein. The sample lists about 350,000 distinct CDR3 sequences; about 15% were seen once. Sequencing input: blood. The source of these receptors is a woman in her 30s with Graves' hyperthyroidism.

This clonotype was recorded at least ten times. The chain couples TRBV11-2 to TRBJ2-2, with 7 bases fitting TRBD2. The V segment lost 3 bases and the J segment 8 bases; nucleotides outside the gene matches: 6. The CDR3 is 14 residues long. Germline CDR1 reads SGHAT; CDR2 reads FQNNGV. The CDR3 nucleotides read TGTGCCAGCAGCTTCCTAGCGGACGGTGGGGAGCTGTTTTTT. Translating gives CASSFLADGGELFF.

This clonotype has just a few counts. V usage is TRBV27 and J usage is TRBJ2-5, with D unclear. Trimming pared 11 bases from V and 5 bases from J, leaving 27 bases between. The CDR3 totals 16 residues. From germline, CDR1 is MNHEY and CDR2 SMNVEV (reference sequence). The CDR3 spells CAAPPPRPDRRETQYF. CDR3 nucleotides: TGTGCCGCCCCACCCCCCAGACCCGACCGGCGGGAGACCCAGTACTTC.

This clonotype was observed a handful of times. This chain uses TRBV24-1 with TRBJ2-5, with 7 bases identical to TRBD2. The CDR3 has 15 amino acids. CDR1 is KGHDR and CDR2 is SFDVKD in the germline V gene. The junction had 5 bases not matched to a gene; V was cut back by 4 bases and J by 1 base. The CDR3 sequence: CATSDPGGVQETQYF. CDR3 coding DNA: TGTGCCACCAGTGACCCGGGGGGAGTCCAAGAGACCCAGTACTTC.

This clonotype was seen at least ten times. The chain is built from TRBV6-1 and TRBJ2-7, with 9 bases fitting TRBD1. V lost 5 bases to trimming and J lost 5 bases; unmatched junction nucleotides: 13. The CDR3 extends over 16 amino acids. The germline CDR1 and CDR2 sequences are MNHNS and SASEGT. The CDR3 spells CASSSRFGTGTHEQYF. Written as DNA, the CDR3 is TGTGCCAGCAGTTCTCGTTTCGGGACAGGGACCCACGAGCAGTACTTC.

The chain employs TRBV20-1 and TRBJ2-7, with 10 bases matching TRBD1. CDR3 size: 13 residues. CDR1 DFQATT and CDR2 SNEGSKA come from the germline V gene (reference sequence). J was trimmed by 2 bases and V by 6 bases; bases with no gene match: 4. The CDR3 DNA sequence: TGCAGTGCCCGGACAGGGGGTGCCTACGAGCAGTACTTC. Its protein is CSARTGGAYEQYF.

This clonotype was counted many times. The chain joins TRBV7-9 to TRBJ2-7, with D uncertain. The V end lost 2 bases, the J end lost 4 bases, and 3 bases lay between the germline ends. The CDR3 sequence is 11 residues long. Germline-derived CDR1 and CDR2 are SEHNR and FQNEAQ (reference sequence). The CDR3 DNA reads TGTGCCAGCAGCTTAAAGTACGAGCAGTACTTC. This codes for CASSLKYEQYF.

This clonotype was observed many times. The chain joins TRBV6-1 to TRBJ2-4; D possibly corresponds to TRBD2 (7 bases). This CDR3 comprises 15 residues. Between the trimmed V and J ends, which lost 5 bases and 6 bases, there was a span of 17 bases. CDR1 is MNHNS and CDR2 is SASEGT in the germline V gene. The DNA of the CDR3 is TGTGCCAGCAGTCCCGCGGTAGGGGGGGCAAACATTCAGTACTTC. Translating it yields CASSPAVGGANIQYF.

This clonotype was detected ten times or more. This chain joins TRBV27 and TRBJ2-7, with unresolved D. Germline V gives CDR1 MNHEY, CDR2 SMNVEV (reference sequence). V was trimmed by 0 bases and J by 2 bases, leaving 11 bases between them. The CDR3 extends over 15 amino acids. This chain's CDR3 is CASSLSWFQTYEQYF. For the CDR3, the DNA is TGTGCCAGCAGTTTATCGTGGTTCCAAACCTACGAGCAGTACTTC.

This clonotype was picked up a small number of times. This rearrangement joins TRBV7-9 to TRBJ1-2; D unclear. In germline, CDR1 is SEHNR, CDR2 FQNEAQ (reference sequence). The V end lost 1 base, the J end lost 4 bases, and 13 bases lay between the germline ends. This CDR3 is 15 amino acids long. The CDR3 loop reads CASSLDAAQAYGYTF. CDR3 nucleotide sequence: TGTGCCAGCAGCTTAGATGCTGCCCAGGCCTATGGCTACACCTTC.

This clonotype appeared many times. The chain combines TRBV28 with TRBJ1-2; no definite D call. Germline CDR1 and CDR2: MDHEN and SYDVKM. There are 16 residues in the CDR3. V lost 6 bases to trimming and J lost 4 bases, with 21 bases between them. CDR3 sequence: CASSYLPTAGLYGYTF. The CDR3 nucleotides read TGTGCCAGCAGCTACCTTCCCACAGCCGGACTCTATGGCTACACCTTC.

At least ten counts were recorded for this clonotype. Written as DNA, the CDR3 is TGCAGTGCTAGAGTGGGAGCTGAAGCTTTCTTT. Its protein is CSARVGAEAFF. The chain joins TRBV20-1 to TRBJ1-1; no definite D call. This CDR3 is built from 11 residues. Per the germline V gene, CDR1 is DFQATT and CDR2 is SNEGSKA (reference sequence). V was trimmed by 1 base and J by 6 bases, leaving 6 bases between them.

At least ten counts were recorded for this clonotype. The V gene is TRBV6-2 or TRBV6-3, the J gene TRBJ1-5; a weak D match, TRBD1 (5 bases). The CDR3 loop spans 15 amino acids. V was pared by 5 bases and J by 2 bases, with 13 bases between. Germline V gene lookup returns CDR1 MNHEY and CDR2 SVGEGT. The CDR3 here is CASSPPGLGNQPQHF. CDR3 DNA: TGTGCCAGCAGTCCCCCGGGACTAGGCAATCAGCCCCAGCATTTT.

About this clonotype: A read error is possible here, since a much larger clone lies one base away. The conserved final phenylalanine or tryptophan is absent from the CDR3, which likely points to a read error. This chain connects TRBV2 to TRBJ2-6; weak D call: TRBD2 (6 bases). From germline, CDR1 is SNHLY and CDR2 FYNNEI. The CDR3 runs to 16 residues. V lost 7 bases and J 0 bases, leaving 13 bases between the germline ends. The CDR3 protein is CASTRLVSSGANVLTL. Written as DNA, the CDR3 is TGTGCCAGCACTAGACTAGTAAGCTCTGGGGCCAACGTCCTGACTCTC.